This passage covers 27 T cell receptor beta chains from one sample sequenced in a study of T cells in Graves' hyperthyroidism and ophthalmopathy. Amplification targeted TCR beta CDR3 regions from RNA transcripts. A set of HTBI primers served as the primers for a first-round RT-PCR of the TCR CDR3. TCRdb passed the multiplex PCR reads through MiXCR, listing each CDR3 protein once. The sample consists of a few hundred thousand distinct CDR3 sequences, 15% to 17% of them appearing once. Material for sequencing was blood. The receptors here all came from a woman younger than 45 with Graves' hyperthyroidism.

There are many counts of this clonotype. This chain joins TRBV2 and TRBJ2-3, with D tentatively TRBD2 (5 bases). V was shortened by 6 bases and J by 6 bases, with 13 bases between the two germline ends. CDR1 and CDR2 (germline): SNHLY, FYNNEI. This CDR3 has 13 amino acids. CDR3 sequence (DNA): TGTGCCAGCAGCTATGGAGGTGGGGATACGCAGTATTTT. Protein: CASSYGGGDTQYF. The complete variable domain, with remaining parts taken from reference TRBV2 and TRBJ2-3, reads EPEVTQTPSHQVTQMGQEVILRCVPISNHLYFYWYRQILGQKVEFLVSFYNNEISEKSEIFDDQFSVERPDGSNFTLKIRSTKLEDSAMYFCASSYGGGDTQYFGPGTRLTVL.

The rearrangement links TRBV19 to TRBJ2-5; TRBD1 agrees at 9 bases. J lost 5 bases, V lost 4 bases, and 14 bases had no gene match. The germline CDR1 and CDR2 sequences are LNHDA and SQIVND (reference sequence). This CDR3 is 17 amino acids long. DNA for the CDR3: TGTGCCAGTAGTACCCGGACAGGGGACGCTATGGGGGAGACCCAGTACTTC. Translating it yields CASSTRTGDAMGETQYF.

This clonotype was detected ten times or more. The chain has TRBV5-1 and TRBJ2-1; D is undetermined. The CDR3 has 14 residues. The germline V gene has CDR1 SGHRS and CDR2 YFSETQ. The V end lost 2 bases, the J end lost 2 bases, and 8 bases lay between the germline ends. CDR3 coding DNA: TGCGCCAGCAGCTTACGAGATCCCTACAATGAGCAGTTCTTC. It codes for CASSLRDPYNEQFF.

V is TRBV24-1 and J is TRBJ2-1; TRBD1 agrees at 7 bases. The V and J ends lost 4 bases and 8 bases, in that order; junction bases with no gene match: 4. Germline CDR1 reads KGHDR; CDR2 reads SFDVKD. This CDR3 comprises 13 residues. CDR3 nucleotide sequence: TGTGCCACCAGTGACACCCAGGGGGATGAGCAGTTCTTC. Its translation is CATSDTQGDEQFF.

The table lists this clonotype with many counts. The J gene is TRBJ2-5, the V gene TRBV20-1; 7 positions agree with TRBD1. Per the germline V gene, CDR1 is DFQATT and CDR2 is SNEGSKA (reference sequence). This CDR3 contains 14 residues. V trimming: 5 bases; J trimming: 7 bases; junction bases outside the gene matches: 13. CDR3 nucleotide sequence: TGCAGTGCTTTATCGGGGACAGCCGAGGCGACCCAGTACTTC. Encoded protein: CSALSGTAEATQYF.

Here the CDR3 DNA reads TGTGCCACCAGTGTTGCGGACAGTATGGAGACCCAGTACTTC. Amino acids: CATSVADSMETQYF. The rearrangement links TRBV24-1 to TRBJ2-5; the D gene is possibly TRBD1 (6 bases). This CDR3 has 14 residues. V lost 5 bases to trimming and J lost 5 bases, with 14 bases between them. Germline lookup yields CDR1 KGHDR and CDR2 SFDVKD.

This clonotype was seen repeatedly, ten times or more. V and J are TRBV7-2 and TRBJ2-7, with TRBD2 identical over 10 bases. V gave up 3 bases and J gave up 4 bases; unmatched junction bases: 6. Germline V gene sequence: CDR1 SGHTA, CDR2 FQGNSA. The CDR3 is 15 residues long. The CDR3 region has the DNA TGTGCCAGCAGCTTCGAATCGGGACTAGCGTACGAGCAGTACTTC. Translating it yields CASSFESGLAYEQYF.

This clonotype was detected a few times. This sequence joins TRBV4-3 and TRBJ2-1; the D gene is possibly TRBD2 (5 bases). This CDR3 spans 14 amino acids. CDR1 and CDR2 (germline): LGHNA, YSLEER. The V end lost 3 bases, the J end lost 8 bases, and 14 bases lay between the germline ends. The CDR3: CASSHASRRDEQFF. The DNA of the CDR3 is TGCGCCAGCAGCCATGCTAGCCGACGCGATGAGCAGTTCTTC.

This clonotype was counted at least ten times. The chain combines TRBV7-6 with TRBJ2-3; D is possibly TRBD1 (6 bases). Germline CDR1 reads SGHVS; CDR2 reads FNYEAQ. The ends were cut back, 3 bases at V and 11 bases at J, with 15 bases in the middle. The CDR3 has 13 amino acids. The CDR3 nucleotides read TGTGCCAGCAGCTTGGCAGGGGCGGTCGGGCAGTATTTT. This encodes CASSLAGAVGQYF. The full variable domain, its missing parts supplied by reference TRBV7-6 and TRBJ2-3, is GAGVSQSPRYKVTKRGQDVALRCDPISGHVSLYWYRQALGQGPEFLTYFNYEAQQDKSGLPNDRFSAERPEGSISTLTIQRTEQRDSAMYRCASSLAGAVGQYFGPGTRLTVL.

This clonotype was observed a handful of times. The V and J genes are TRBV19 and TRBJ1-4, with D possibly being TRBD1 (5 bases). Trimming removed 7 bases at V and 6 bases at J, with 15 bases between. From germline, CDR1 is LNHDA and CDR2 SQIVND (reference sequence). The CDR3 contains 14 residues. The CDR3 here is CASNRWGSDEKLFF. Here the CDR3 DNA reads TGTGCCAGTAACCGCTGGGGGTCTGATGAAAAACTGTTTTTT.

This clonotype was counted at least ten times. The rearrangement joins TRBV5-6 to TRBJ2-5; D tentatively reads TRBD1 or TRBD2 (5 bases each). This CDR3 has 13 residues. CDR1 is SGHDT, CDR2 YYEEEE, per germline. V lost 0 bases and J 5 bases, leaving 8 bases between the germline ends. CDR3 residues: CASSLGGMETQYF. The CDR3, as DNA: TGTGCCAGCAGCTTGGGGGGGATGGAGACCCAGTACTTC.

This clonotype was seen ten or more times. Because the CDR3's place on the DNA is in doubt, the DNA is left out and the CDR3 is given as listed by TCRdb. This sequence joins TRBV20-1 and TRBJ1-1; the listed D gene, TRBD1, was not tested against the DNA. Germline assignment: CDR1 DFQATT and CDR2 SNEGSKA (reference sequence). Counting both end residues, the CDR3 totals 15 amino acids. The CDR3 region is CSARVGPGGNTEAFF.

The rearrangement links TRBV6-1 to TRBJ1-5; D is perhaps TRBD1 (5 bases). Trimming took off 10 bases at V and 6 bases at J, with 19 bases between the two ends. Per the germline V gene, CDR1 is MNHNS and CDR2 is SASEGT. This CDR3 region has 14 residues. CDR3 coding DNA: TGTGCCATCCTGGGCTCTCAAAGGGGTCAGCCCCAGCATTTT. It translates to CAILGSQRGQPQHF.

This clonotype was recorded a few times. The chain uses TRBV20-1 and TRBJ2-3, with D possibly matching TRBD2 (7 bases). V was trimmed by 4 bases and J by 6 bases, leaving 11 bases between them. The CDR3 runs to 12 residues. Germline V gives CDR1 DFQATT, CDR2 SNEGSKA (reference sequence). This CDR3 is CSAKGGGDTQYF. The CDR3 DNA reads TGCAGTGCTAAGGGGGGAGGGGATACGCAGTATTTT.

This chain uses TRBV10-3 with TRBJ2-1; 7 positions agree with TRBD2. V was pared by 4 bases and J by 0 bases, with 9 bases of the junction left unmatched. CDR1 and CDR2 from the germline V gene are ENHRY and SYGVKD. The CDR3 runs 17 residues. CDR3 nucleotide sequence: TGTGCCATCAGTGGGAAATCAGCGGGAAGCTCCTACAATGAGCAGTTCTTC. The encoded protein is CAISGKSAGSSYNEQFF.

This clonotype was detected only a few times. The rearrangement links TRBV7-8 to TRBJ1-5, with D perhaps TRBD1 (5 bases). The CDR3 loop spans 14 amino acids. The ends were cut back, 5 bases at V and 6 bases at J, with 14 bases in the middle. Germline CDR1 and CDR2: SGHVS and FQNEAQ. CDR3 in amino acids: CASSPAGGRQPQHF. CDR3 coding DNA: TGTGCCAGCAGCCCAGCGGGGGGTCGTCAGCCCCAGCATTTT.

Of note for this clonotype: One base away lies a much larger clone, so this may be a sequencing read error. The gene calls are TRBV3-1 and TRBJ2-3, with 11 bases matching TRBD2. CDR1 is LGHDT, CDR2 YNNKEL, per germline (reference sequence). With 4 bases clipped from V and 8 bases from J, the junction kept 14 bases outside the gene matches. The CDR3 has 17 residues. The CDR3 DNA reads as TGTGCCAGCAGCCCCCTCACTAGCGGGGGTATGGAGCGTACGCAGTATTTT. This encodes CASSPLTSGGMERTQYF.

At least ten counts were recorded for this clonotype. At one end, the junction sequence differs from germline, possibly due to a read error. This chain connects TRBV3-1 to TRBJ2-7, with 7 bases identical to TRBD2. CDR3 length: 15 amino acids. Per the germline V gene, CDR1 is LGHDT and CDR2 is YNNKEL (reference sequence). CDR3 residues: CASTQGGSSSYEQYF. CDR3 coding DNA: TGTGCCAGCACCCAAGGCGGGAGCTCCTCCTACGAGCAGTACTTC.

The rearrangement uses TRBV15 and TRBJ1-3; unclear D gene. V gave up 3 bases and J gave up 3 bases, with 15 bases separating them. In germline, CDR1 is LNHNV, CDR2 YYDKDF (reference sequence). The CDR3 contains 16 residues. CDR3 in amino acids: CATSSNVGVGGNTIYF. The CDR3 DNA reads TGTGCCACCAGCAGTAATGTCGGGGTTGGTGGAAACACCATATATTTT.

This clonotype was counted at least ten times. The rearrangement links TRBV6-1 to TRBJ2-3; unclear D gene. With 2 bases removed from V and 2 bases from J, the gap between germline ends came to 11 bases. The CDR3 runs to 15 residues. The V gene's germline CDR1 is MNHNS and CDR2 SASEGT. The CDR3 region has the DNA TGTGCCAGCAGTGAACAAGGTTCTTACACAGATACGCAGTATTTT. Protein sequence: CASSEQGSYTDTQYF.

This clonotype was observed many times. This rearrangement joins TRBV12-3 or TRBV12-4 to TRBJ1-1; no clear D gene. The CDR3 extends over 13 amino acids. Trimming shortened V by 3 bases and J by 1 base, and 6 bases separated the two germline ends. The CDR3 region is CASSFTWNTEAFF. The CDR3, as DNA: TGTGCCAGCAGTTTTACTTGGAACACTGAAGCTTTCTTT.

This clonotype was seen a few times. The chain carries TRBV6-2 or TRBV6-3 and TRBJ2-7; D assignment may be TRBD1 or TRBD2 (5 bases each). The CDR3 runs 14 residues. The V gene's germline CDR1 is MNHEY and CDR2 SVGEGT. Trimming shortened V by 2 bases and J by 3 bases, and 11 bases separated the two germline ends. CDR3 nucleotide sequence: TGTGCCAGCAGTTACGGGGGAACAGGCTACGAGCAGTACTTC. It codes for CASSYGGTGYEQYF.

This sequence joins TRBV29-1 and TRBJ2-1, with 10 bases fitting TRBD2. The CDR3 is made up of 16 amino acids. Germline values: CDR1 SQVTM, CDR2 ANQGSEA. V lost 7 bases to trimming and J lost 3 bases; unmatched junction nucleotides: 12. CDR3 amino acids: CSAPRVAGGLYNEQFF. The CDR3 DNA is TGCAGCGCCCCTCGGGTAGCGGGAGGTCTCTACAATGAGCAGTTCTTC.

This clonotype was seen only a few times. J is TRBJ2-1 and V is TRBV5-4, with TRBD1 matching over 7 bases. The junction had 12 bases not matched to a gene; V was cut back by 4 bases and J by 5 bases. This CDR3 is 16 amino acids long. CDR1 is SGHNT, CDR2 YYREEE, per germline (reference sequence). CDR3 amino acids: CASSLHGTATDNEQFF. The DNA of the CDR3 is TGTGCCAGCAGCCTACATGGGACAGCAACTGACAATGAGCAGTTCTTC.

This clonotype was seen at least ten times. The chain carries TRBV20-1 and TRBJ2-1, with TRBD1 matching 10 bases. Per germline, CDR1 DFQATT and CDR2 SNEGSKA (reference sequence). Losses at the gene ends were 5 bases for V and 1 base for J; bases not matched to a gene: 11. CDR3 length: 17 amino acids. The CDR3 nucleotides read TGCAGTGCTGTCCCGGGACAGGGGACCACATCCTACAATGAGCAGTTCTTC. Its translation is CSAVPGQGTTSYNEQFF.

The rearrangement uses TRBV7-3 and TRBJ2-2; D is unclear. CDR1 SGHTA and CDR2 FQGTGA come from the germline V gene. Trimming removed 5 bases at V and 1 base at J, with 11 bases between. The length of the CDR3 is 15 residues. Written as DNA, the CDR3 is TGTGCCAGCAGCCCCCCCGGTGGGAACACCGGGGAGCTGTTTTTT. It codes for CASSPPGGNTGELFF. Based on the CDR3 plus reference TRBV7-3 and TRBJ2-2, the full variable domain is GAGVSQTPSNKVTEKGKYVELRCDPISGHTALYWYRQSLGQGPEFLIYFQGTGAADDSGLPNDRFFAVRPEGSVSTLKIQRTERGDSAVYLCASSPPGGNTGELFFGEGSRLTVL.

This clonotype was observed many times. This chain links TRBV6-5 with TRBJ2-7; D ambiguous. The CDR3 length is 14 residues. CDR1 and CDR2 (germline): MNHEY, SVGAGI. V lost 2 bases and J lost 3, with 11 bases in between. CDR3 sequence: CASSYGPYGYEQYF. Written as DNA, the CDR3 is TGTGCCAGCAGTTACGGGCCGTACGGCTACGAGCAGTACTTC.